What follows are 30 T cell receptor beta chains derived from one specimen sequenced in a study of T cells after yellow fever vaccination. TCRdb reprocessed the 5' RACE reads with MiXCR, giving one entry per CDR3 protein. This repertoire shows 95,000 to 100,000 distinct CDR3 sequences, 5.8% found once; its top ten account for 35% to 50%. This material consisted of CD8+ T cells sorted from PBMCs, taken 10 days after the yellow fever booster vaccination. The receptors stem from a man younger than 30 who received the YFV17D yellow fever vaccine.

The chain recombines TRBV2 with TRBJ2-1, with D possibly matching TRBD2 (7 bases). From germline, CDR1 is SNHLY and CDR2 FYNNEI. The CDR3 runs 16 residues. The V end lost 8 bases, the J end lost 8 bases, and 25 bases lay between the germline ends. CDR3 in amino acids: CASRKGGRAPSHEQFF. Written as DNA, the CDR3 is TGTGCCAGCCGGAAGGGGGGGCGAGCACCCTCGCATGAGCAGTTCTTC. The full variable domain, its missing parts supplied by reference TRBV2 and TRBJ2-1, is EPEVTQTPSHQVTQMGQEVILRCVPISNHLYFYWYRQILGQKVEFLVSFYNNEISEKSEIFDDQFSVERPDGSNFTLKIRSTKLEDSAMYFCASRKGGRAPSHEQFFGPGTRLTVL.

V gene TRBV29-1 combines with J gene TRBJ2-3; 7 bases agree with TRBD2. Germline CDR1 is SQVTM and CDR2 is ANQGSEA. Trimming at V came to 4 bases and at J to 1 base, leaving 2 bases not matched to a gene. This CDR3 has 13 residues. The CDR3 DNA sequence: TGCAGCGTTGTCCTAGCGGGCACAGATACGCAGTATTTT. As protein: CSVVLAGTDTQYF.

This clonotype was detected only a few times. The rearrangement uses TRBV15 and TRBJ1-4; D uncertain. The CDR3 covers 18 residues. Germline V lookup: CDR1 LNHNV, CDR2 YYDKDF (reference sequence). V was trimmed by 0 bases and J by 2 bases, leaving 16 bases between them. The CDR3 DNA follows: TGTGCCACCAGCAGAGATCCCGAAAGAGAGGCGACTAATGAAAAACTGTTTTTT. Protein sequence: CATSRDPEREATNEKLFF.

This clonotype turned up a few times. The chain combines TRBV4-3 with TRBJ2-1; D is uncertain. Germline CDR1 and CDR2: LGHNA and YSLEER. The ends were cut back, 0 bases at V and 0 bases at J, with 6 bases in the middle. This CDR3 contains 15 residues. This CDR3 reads CASSQDLSSYNEQFF. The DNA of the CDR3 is TGCGCCAGCAGCCAAGACTTGAGCTCCTACAATGAGCAGTTCTTC.

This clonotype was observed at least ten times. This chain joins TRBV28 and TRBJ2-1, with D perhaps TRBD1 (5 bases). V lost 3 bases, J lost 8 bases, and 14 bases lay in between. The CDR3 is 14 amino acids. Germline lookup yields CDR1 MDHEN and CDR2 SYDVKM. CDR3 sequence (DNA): TGTGCCAGCAGTTTTGTACAGGCGATCGATGAGCAGTTCTTC. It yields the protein CASSFVQAIDEQFF.

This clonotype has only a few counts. CDR3 sequence reads: CASTLQGYGKNIQYF. The CDR3 region has the DNA TGTGCCAGCACCCTCCAGGGGTACGGCAAAAACATTCAGTACTTC. This sequence joins TRBV5-4 and TRBJ2-4, with a weak D call TRBD1 (6 bases). The CDR3 loop spans 15 amino acids. V shed 6 bases and J shed 3 bases, with 16 bases lying between them. CDR1 and CDR2 (germline): SGHNT, YYREEE (reference sequence).

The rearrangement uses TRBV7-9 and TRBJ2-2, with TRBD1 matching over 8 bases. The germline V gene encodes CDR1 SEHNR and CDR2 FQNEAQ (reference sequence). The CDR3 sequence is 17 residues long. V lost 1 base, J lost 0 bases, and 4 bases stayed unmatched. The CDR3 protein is CASSLEARGPNTGELFF. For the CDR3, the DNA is TGTGCCAGCAGCTTAGAAGCCAGGGGGCCGAACACCGGGGAGCTGTTTTTT.

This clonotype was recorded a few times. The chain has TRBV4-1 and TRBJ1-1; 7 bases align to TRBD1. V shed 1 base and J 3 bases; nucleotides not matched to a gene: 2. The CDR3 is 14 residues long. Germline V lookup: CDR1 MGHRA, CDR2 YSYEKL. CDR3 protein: CASSQATGDTEAFF. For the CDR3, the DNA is TGCGCCAGCAGCCAAGCTACAGGGGACACTGAAGCTTTCTTT.

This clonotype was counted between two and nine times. For the CDR3, the DNA is TGCGCCAGCAGCCCGAAGGAGACAGGGGACTATGGCTACACCTTC. It codes for CASSPKETGDYGYTF. The V gene is TRBV5-1, the J gene TRBJ1-2; TRBD1 aligns across 8 bases. CDR1 and CDR2 from the germline V gene are SGHRS and YFSETQ. V lost 4 bases and J lost 3; bases outside the gene matches: 8. CDR3 length: 15 amino acids.

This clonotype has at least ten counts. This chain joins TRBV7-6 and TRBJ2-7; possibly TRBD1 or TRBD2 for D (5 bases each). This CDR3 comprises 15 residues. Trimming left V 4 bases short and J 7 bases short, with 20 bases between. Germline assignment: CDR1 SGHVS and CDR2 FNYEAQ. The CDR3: CASSWGRTPRDEQYV. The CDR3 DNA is TGTGCCAGCAGCTGGGGACGGACCCCCCGGGATGAGCAGTACGTC.

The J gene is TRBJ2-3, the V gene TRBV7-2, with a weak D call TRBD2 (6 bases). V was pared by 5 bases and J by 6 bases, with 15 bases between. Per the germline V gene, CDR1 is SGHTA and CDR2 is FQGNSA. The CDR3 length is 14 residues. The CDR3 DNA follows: TGTGCCAGCAGCCTCATACTAGCAACGGATACGCAGTATTTT. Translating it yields CASSLILATDTQYF.

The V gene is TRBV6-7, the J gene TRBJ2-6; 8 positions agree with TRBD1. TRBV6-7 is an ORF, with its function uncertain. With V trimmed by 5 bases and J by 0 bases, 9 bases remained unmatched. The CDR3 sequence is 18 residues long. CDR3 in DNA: TGTGCCAGCAGTATTCCAGGGGGCACCAACTCTGGGGCCAACGTCCTGACTTTC. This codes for CASSIPGGTNSGANVLTF.

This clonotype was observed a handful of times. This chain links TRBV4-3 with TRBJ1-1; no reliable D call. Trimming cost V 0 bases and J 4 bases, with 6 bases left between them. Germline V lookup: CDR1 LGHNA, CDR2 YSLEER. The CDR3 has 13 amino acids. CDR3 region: CASSQETGTEAFF. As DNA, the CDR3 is TGCGCCAGCAGCCAAGAGACGGGCACTGAAGCTTTCTTT.

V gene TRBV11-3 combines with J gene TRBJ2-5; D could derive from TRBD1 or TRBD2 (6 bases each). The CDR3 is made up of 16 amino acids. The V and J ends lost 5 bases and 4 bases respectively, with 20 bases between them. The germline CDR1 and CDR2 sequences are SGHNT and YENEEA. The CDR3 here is CASSPGVAGGRETQYF. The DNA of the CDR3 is TGTGCCAGCAGCCCCGGAGTAGCTGGGGGGCGAGAGACCCAGTACTTC.

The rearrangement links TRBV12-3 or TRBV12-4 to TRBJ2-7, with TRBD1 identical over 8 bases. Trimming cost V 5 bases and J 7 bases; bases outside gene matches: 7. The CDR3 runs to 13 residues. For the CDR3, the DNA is TGTGCCAGCAGTGGACAGGGCTTCGGGGAGCAGTACTTC. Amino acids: CASSGQGFGEQYF.

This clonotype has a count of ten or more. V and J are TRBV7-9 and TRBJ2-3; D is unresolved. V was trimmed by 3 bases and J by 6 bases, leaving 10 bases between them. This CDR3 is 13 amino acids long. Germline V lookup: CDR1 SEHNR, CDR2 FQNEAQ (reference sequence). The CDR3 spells CASSFTSGDTQYF. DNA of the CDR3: TGTGCCAGCAGCTTCACGTCTGGGGATACGCAGTATTTT.

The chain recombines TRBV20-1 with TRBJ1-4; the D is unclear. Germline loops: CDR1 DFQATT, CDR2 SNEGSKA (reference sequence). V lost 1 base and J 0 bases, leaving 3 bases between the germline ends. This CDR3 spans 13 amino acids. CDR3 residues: CSARVATNEKLFF. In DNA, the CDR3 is TGCAGTGCTAGAGTTGCAACTAATGAAAAACTGTTTTTT.

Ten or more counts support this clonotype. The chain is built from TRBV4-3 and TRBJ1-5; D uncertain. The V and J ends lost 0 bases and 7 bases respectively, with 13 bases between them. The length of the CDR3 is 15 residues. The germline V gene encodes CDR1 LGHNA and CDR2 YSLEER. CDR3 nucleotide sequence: TGCGCCAGCAGCCAAGATCGGGGTCTCGGACAGCCCCAGCATTTT. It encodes CASSQDRGLGQPQHF.

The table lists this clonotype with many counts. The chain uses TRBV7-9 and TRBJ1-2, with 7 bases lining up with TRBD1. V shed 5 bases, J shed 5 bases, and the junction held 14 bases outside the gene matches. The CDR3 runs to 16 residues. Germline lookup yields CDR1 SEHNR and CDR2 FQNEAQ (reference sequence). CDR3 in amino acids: CASSAGDSESLYGYTF. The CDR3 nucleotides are TGTGCCAGCAGCGCCGGGGACAGCGAGTCCCTTTATGGCTACACCTTC. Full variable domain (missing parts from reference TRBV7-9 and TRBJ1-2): DTGVSQNPRHKITKRGQNVTFRCDPISEHNRLYWYRQTLGQGPEFLTYFQNEAQLEKSRLLSDRFSAERPKGSFSTLEIQRTEQGDSAMYLCASSAGDSESLYGYTFGSGTRLTVV.

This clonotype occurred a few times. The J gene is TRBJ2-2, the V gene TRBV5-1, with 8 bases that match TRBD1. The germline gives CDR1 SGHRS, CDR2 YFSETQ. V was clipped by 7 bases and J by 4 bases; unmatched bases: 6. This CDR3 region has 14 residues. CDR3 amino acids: CASAIQGVTGELFF. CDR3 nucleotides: TGCGCCAGCGCGATACAGGGGGTCACCGGGGAGCTGTTTTTT. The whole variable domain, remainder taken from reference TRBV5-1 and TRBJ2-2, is KAGVTQTPRYLIKTRGQQVTLSCSPISGHRSVSWYQQTPGQGLQFLFEYFSETQRNKGNFPGRFSGRQFSNSRSEMNVSTLELGDSALYLCASAIQGVTGELFFGEGSRLTVL.

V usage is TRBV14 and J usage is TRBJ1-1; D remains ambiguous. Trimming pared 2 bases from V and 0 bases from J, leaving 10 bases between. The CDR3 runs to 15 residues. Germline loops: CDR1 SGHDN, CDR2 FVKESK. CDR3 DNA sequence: TGTGCCAGCAGCCAAACGATGGCGGTGAACACTGAAGCTTTCTTT. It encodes CASSQTMAVNTEAFF.

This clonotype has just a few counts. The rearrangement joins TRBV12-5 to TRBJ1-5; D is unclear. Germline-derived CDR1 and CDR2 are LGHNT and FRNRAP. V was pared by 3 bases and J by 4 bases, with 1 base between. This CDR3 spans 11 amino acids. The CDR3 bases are TGTGCTAGTGGTTTTAATCAGCCCCAGCATTTT. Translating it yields CASGFNQPQHF.

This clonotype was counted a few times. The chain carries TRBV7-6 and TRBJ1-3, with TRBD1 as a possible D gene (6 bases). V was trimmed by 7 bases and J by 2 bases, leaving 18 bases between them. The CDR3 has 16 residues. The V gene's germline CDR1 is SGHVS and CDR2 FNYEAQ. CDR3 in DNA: TGTGCCAGCACTAGCGGGGGCCACCTGGCTGGAAACACCATATATTTT. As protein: CASTSGGHLAGNTIYF.

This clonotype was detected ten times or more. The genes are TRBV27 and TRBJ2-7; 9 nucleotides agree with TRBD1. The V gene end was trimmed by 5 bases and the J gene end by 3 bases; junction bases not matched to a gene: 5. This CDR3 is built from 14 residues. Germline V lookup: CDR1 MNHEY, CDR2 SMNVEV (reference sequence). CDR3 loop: CASSLKGQGYEQYF. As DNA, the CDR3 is TGTGCCAGCAGTCTAAAGGGACAGGGCTACGAGCAGTACTTC.

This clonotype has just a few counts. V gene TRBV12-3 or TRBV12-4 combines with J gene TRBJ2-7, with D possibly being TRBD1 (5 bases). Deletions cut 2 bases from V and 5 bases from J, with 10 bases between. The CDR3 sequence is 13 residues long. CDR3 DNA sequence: TGTGCCAGCAGTTTACAGGGCTATGACGAGCAGTACTTC. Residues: CASSLQGYDEQYF.

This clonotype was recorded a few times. This chain's CDR3 is CASSWTGYQETQYF. CDR3 nucleotides: TGTGCCAGCAGTTGGACCGGGTACCAAGAGACCCAGTACTTC. J is TRBJ2-5 and V is TRBV6-5; D unresolved. Germline CDR1 MNHEY, CDR2 SVGAGI. V lost 4 bases to trimming and J lost 0 bases, with 9 bases between them. The CDR3 spans 14 residues.

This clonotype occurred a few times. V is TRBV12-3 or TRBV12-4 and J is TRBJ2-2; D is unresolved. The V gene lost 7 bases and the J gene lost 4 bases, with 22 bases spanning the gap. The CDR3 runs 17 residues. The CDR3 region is CASNSPLGRSTTGELFF. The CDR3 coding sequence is TGTGCCAGCAACTCTCCCCTTGGCAGGTCTACCACCGGGGAGCTGTTTTTT.

Here the CDR3 DNA reads TGTGCCACGGGACAGGTGAATCAGCCCCAGCATTTT. It translates to CATGQVNQPQHF. The chain uses TRBV27 and TRBJ1-5; 8 bases agree with TRBD1. This CDR3 comprises 12 residues. Germline assignment: CDR1 MNHEY and CDR2 SMNVEV (reference sequence). Unmatched junction bases numbered 3, after V lost 10 bases and J lost 4 bases.

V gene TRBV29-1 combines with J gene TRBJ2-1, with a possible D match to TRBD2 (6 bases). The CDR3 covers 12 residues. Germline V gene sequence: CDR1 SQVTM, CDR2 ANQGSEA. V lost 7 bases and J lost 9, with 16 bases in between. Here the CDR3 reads CSALGWRGEQFF. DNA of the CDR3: TGCAGCGCCCTTGGGTGGAGGGGTGAGCAGTTCTTC.

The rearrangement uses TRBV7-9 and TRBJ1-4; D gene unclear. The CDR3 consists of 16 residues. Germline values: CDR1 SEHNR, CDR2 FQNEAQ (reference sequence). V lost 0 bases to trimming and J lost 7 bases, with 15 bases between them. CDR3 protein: CASSLALGEPLEKLFF. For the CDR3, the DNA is TGTGCCAGCAGCTTAGCATTGGGAGAGCCTCTTGAAAAACTGTTTTTT.